The entry below describes one T cell receptor (beta chain). The CDR3 contains 16 residues. Germline assignment: CDR1 MNHEY and CDR2 SMNVEV (reference sequence). Trimming took 5 bases from V and 2 from J, leaving 15 bases between them. iRepertoire HTBI primers and Arm-PCR of CDR3 regions built TCR beta libraries. Per the authors' pipeline: Samples jointly harbored roughly 60 TRBV and about 13 TRBJ segments. TCRdb itself ran the multiplex PCR reads through MiXCR, one entry per CDR3 protein. V and J calls and clone size were set by TCRdb, not the authors. The sample has about 460,000 distinct CDR3 sequences; roughly 22% are singletons. The data originate from a study of regulatory T cells in long-lasting Graves disease. Looking at the study overall: Treatment with antithyroid drugs for over 5 years, together with positive TSH receptor antibodies, meant persistent Graves' disease.

Specified time point: persistent/refractory GD, antithyroid drugs over 5 years with positive TRAb. Making the TCR library involved RNA that had been extracted from PBMCs. The rearrangement uses TRBV27 and TRBJ2-2, with a possible D match to TRBD1 (6 bases). This receptor was identified in a female donor with Graves disease. Sequenced material: peripheral blood mononuclear cells (PBMCs), taken when the disease was refractory, from a patient treated with antithyroid drugs. The CDR3, as DNA: TGTGCCAGCAGTCTCCGTGGGACAATAAACACCGGGGAGCTGTTTTTT. It codes for CASSLRGTINTGELFF.